This T cell receptor beta chain is from a study of T cells in narcolepsy. Study findings and constraints: Comparing one patient's CSF and blood CD4+ clonotypes highlighted HCRT- and TRIB2-specific autoreactive clonotypes. Reportedly, autoreactive clonotypes were serially detected in patients' blood but not controls'. In some patient and control memory CD4+ samples, autoreactive clones were absent.

The CDR3 length is 16 residues. From germline, CDR1 is SGHTA and CDR2 FQGTGA. The germline V and J ends were trimmed by 5 bases and 4 bases, with 17 bases remaining between them. About this clone itself: The antigen remains unidentified.

TCRdb's table, derived via immunoSEQ multiplex PCR, lists solely in-frame clones and lacks some. The sample carries tens of thousands of clones, 82% recorded once. Material: CD45RA- memory CD4+ T cells from PBMCs. This clonotype was sampled from a human donor with narcolepsy. The gene calls are TRBV7-3 and TRBJ2-2; D is undetermined. In DNA, the CDR3 is TGTGCCAGCAGCCCCGCTAGAAGTTCAGGCACCGGGGAGCTGTTTTTT. This sequence encodes CASSPARSSGTGELFF.